This passage covers 25 T cell receptor beta chains from one sample sequenced in a study of PD-1 blockade in classical Hodgkin lymphoma. TCRdb's table, derived via immunoSEQ multiplex PCR, lists solely in-frame clones and lacks some. The sample shows tens of thousands of clones, about 91% of them seen only once. Brentuximab vedotin exposure varied, and every patient relapsed after autologous stem cell transplantation. Sequencing was performed on peripheral blood mononuclear cells (PBMCs), taken at baseline. These receptors originate from a human donor with classical Hodgkin lymphoma.

The chain has TRBV6-1 and TRBJ1-3; 10 bases are a match to TRBD1. The germline V gene has CDR1 MNHNS and CDR2 SASEGT. CDR3 length: 15 residues. V lost 3 bases to trimming and J lost 4 bases; unmatched junction nucleotides: 3. The CDR3 sequence: CASSEGQGLGNTIYF. As DNA, the CDR3 is TGTGCCAGCAGTGAGGGACAGGGGCTGGGAAACACCATATATTTT.

The chain employs TRBV25-1 and TRBJ2-1; a possible D gene is TRBD1 (5 bases). V lost 4 bases to trimming and J lost 9 bases, with 13 bases between them. Germline loops: CDR1 MGHDK, CDR2 SYGVNS. The CDR3 is 13 amino acids. The CDR3 region is CASSANRGREQFF. The DNA of the CDR3 is TGTGCCAGCAGTGCAAATAGGGGTCGTGAGCAGTTCTTC.

This chain links TRBV19 with TRBJ1-6; D is ambiguous. CDR3 length equals 15 residues. V was cut by 5 bases and J by 7 bases, with 15 bases left in between. In germline, CDR1 is LNHDA, CDR2 SQIVND (reference sequence). CDR3 in DNA: TGTGCCAGTAGTTCTGGCCAGGTCGCAAATTCACCCCTCCACTTT. This translates into CASSSGQVANSPLHF.

The chain employs TRBV4-2 and TRBJ2-5; 7 bases agree with TRBD2. There are 14 residues in the CDR3. Germline V gene data show CDR1 as LGHNA and CDR2 as YNFKEQ. V lost 4 bases, J lost 6 bases, and 8 bases stayed unmatched. The CDR3 spells CASSPRLAAQTQYF. CDR3 nucleotides: TGTGCCAGCAGCCCCCGACTAGCAGCGCAGACCCAGTACTTC.

The V and J genes are TRBV5-6 and TRBJ1-5; D unclear. The CDR3 sequence is 13 residues long. Germline V lookup: CDR1 SGHDT, CDR2 YYEEEE. Trimming shortened V by 0 bases and J by 7 bases, and 8 bases separated the two germline ends. In DNA, the CDR3 is TGTGCCAGCAGCTTGGGAGCGGGGCAGCCCCAGCATTTT. The encoded protein is CASSLGAGQPQHF.

The table lists this clone with a few counts. The V and J genes are TRBV7-9 and TRBJ1-5, with TRBD1 matching over 8 bases. The trim removed 5 bases at V and 4 bases at J, leaving 16 bases unmatched. In germline, CDR1 is SEHNR, CDR2 FQNEAQ (reference sequence). The CDR3 consists of 18 residues. CDR3 sequence: CASSPLGRDRGLNQPQHF. In DNA form, the CDR3 reads TGTGCCAGCAGCCCGCTAGGGAGAGACAGGGGCCTGAATCAGCCCCAGCATTTT.

CDR3: CASSLEGKQDLLEYF. Written as DNA, the CDR3 is TGTGCCAGCAGCTTAGAAGGGAAACAAGACCTCCTCGAGTATTTT. V is TRBV7-9 and J is TRBJ2-3; no reliable D call. The CDR3 is made up of 15 amino acids. Trimming stripped 1 base from V and 13 bases from J, with 21 bases between. Germline V gives CDR1 SEHNR, CDR2 FQNEAQ (reference sequence).

J is TRBJ1-1 and V is TRBV27, with TRBD1 identical over 9 bases. The trim removed 4 bases at V and 2 bases at J, leaving 11 bases unmatched. Germline CDR1 MNHEY, CDR2 SMNVEV (reference sequence). The CDR3 totals 17 residues. The DNA of the CDR3 is TGTGCCAGCAGTTCCCCCCGGGACAGGGCCCTAAACACTGAAGCTTTCTTT. This sequence encodes CASSSPRDRALNTEAFF.

The chain joins TRBV28 to TRBJ2-7; TRBD2 matches 7 bases. The CDR3 runs 14 residues. Germline loops: CDR1 MDHEN, CDR2 SYDVKM. J was trimmed by 2 bases and V by 6 bases; bases with no gene match: 7. CDR3 protein: CASSWGGFAYEQYF. The CDR3 coding sequence is TGTGCCAGCAGCTGGGGGGGGTTCGCCTACGAGCAGTACTTC.

This chain links TRBV27 with TRBJ2-7; tentatively, D is TRBD1 (6 bases). V dropped 5 bases and J dropped 2 bases, with 16 bases sitting between them. The CDR3 totals 15 residues. The germline CDR1 and CDR2 sequences are MNHEY and SMNVEV (reference sequence). For the CDR3, the DNA is TGTGCCAGCAGTCCTACAGGGTCCCTTACCTACGAGCAGTACTTC. It specifies CASSPTGSLTYEQYF.

The rearrangement links TRBV7-2 to TRBJ2-3, with 12 bases that match TRBD2. Germline V gene sequence: CDR1 SGHTA, CDR2 FQGNSA. This CDR3 contains 16 residues. With 5 bases clipped from V and 1 base from J, the junction kept 4 bases outside the gene matches. Here the CDR3 DNA reads TGTGCCAGCAGCCCCCGACTAGCGGGGGGCACAGATACGCAGTATTTT. Translated, it gives CASSPRLAGGTDTQYF.

DNA for the CDR3: TGTGCCTGGAGTGGGGGTAAGGGGGCGGAACAAGAGACCCAGTACTTC. Protein product: CAWSGGKGAEQETQYF. The chain uses TRBV30 and TRBJ2-5; the match to TRBD1 covers 7 bases. The CDR3 runs 16 residues. The germline gives CDR1 GTSNPN, CDR2 SVGIG (reference sequence). V was clipped by 1 base and J by 2 bases; unmatched bases: 10.

V usage is TRBV7-9 and J usage is TRBJ2-3; 7 bases match TRBD1. The V and J ends lost 3 bases and 1 base, in that order; junction bases with no gene match: 1. Germline V lookup: CDR1 SEHNR, CDR2 FQNEAQ (reference sequence). CDR3 length: 14 residues. The CDR3 DNA reads TGTGCCAGCAGCTTGGGGACAGGCACAGATACGCAGTATTTT. Translated: CASSLGTGTDTQYF.

This clone was seen a few times. The chain couples TRBV6-4 to TRBJ1-1; no clear D. Trimming took 0 bases from V and 8 from J, leaving 10 bases between them. From germline, CDR1 is MRHNA and CDR2 SNTAGT. This CDR3 has 13 residues. The CDR3: CASSDSNTAEAFF. DNA for the CDR3: TGTGCCAGCAGTGACTCGAATACAGCCGAAGCTTTCTTT.

A single count supports this clone. The rearrangement uses TRBV7-9 and TRBJ1-1; D call uncertain. The CDR3 loop spans 11 amino acids. V was pared by 0 bases and J by 8 bases, with 4 bases between. Germline V gene sequence: CDR1 SEHNR, CDR2 FQNEAQ (reference sequence). DNA of the CDR3: TGTGCCAGCAGCTTAGCCAGGGAAGCTTTCTTT. It is translated as CASSLAREAFF.

V and J are TRBV11-2 and TRBJ2-3; 8 nucleotides agree with TRBD2. The CDR3 is 15 amino acids. Germline V lookup: CDR1 SGHAT, CDR2 FQNNGV. Trimming removed 6 bases from V and 5 bases from J; junction bases left unmatched: 10. Here the CDR3 reads CASSMAGGGIDTQYF. Written as DNA, the CDR3 is TGTGCCAGCAGTATGGCGGGGGGAGGTATAGATACGCAGTATTTT.

This clone was seen once. The J gene is TRBJ1-1, the V gene TRBV27; no clear D gene. Germline CDR1 and CDR2: MNHEY and SMNVEV (reference sequence). This CDR3 spans 14 amino acids. V was clipped by 7 bases and J by 0 bases, with 12 bases between them. CDR3 DNA sequence: TGTGCCAGCATCCCCTCTCTTTTGAACACTGAAGCTTTCTTT. Its protein is CASIPSLLNTEAFF.

The chain recombines TRBV20-1 with TRBJ2-2; D uncertain. This CDR3 is built from 11 residues. Deletions cut 1 base from V and 8 bases from J, with 5 bases between. In germline, CDR1 is DFQATT, CDR2 SNEGSKA (reference sequence). CDR3 DNA sequence: TGCAGTGCTAGAGTCGGTGGGGAGCTGTTTTTT. Encoded protein: CSARVGGELFF.

The chain combines TRBV29-1 with TRBJ2-7, with 9 bases fitting TRBD1. Unmatched junction bases numbered 13, after V lost 0 bases and J lost 7 bases. The CDR3 covers 16 residues. Germline-derived CDR1 and CDR2 are SQVTM and ANQGSEA. CDR3 sequence (DNA): TGCAGCGTTGAAGATGAAGGGGGTCGGGACAGGGATGAGCAGTACTTC. The encoded protein is CSVEDEGGRDRDEQYF.

The V call is TRBV5-6, the J call TRBJ2-7, with TRBD1 matching 10 bases. The CDR3 runs 17 residues. The V segment lost 1 base and the J segment 0 bases; nucleotides outside the gene matches: 7. From germline, CDR1 is SGHDT and CDR2 YYEEEE. The CDR3 coding sequence is TGTGCCAGCAGCTTGTGGGGACAGGGGATAAACTCCTACGAGCAGTACTTC. Amino acids: CASSLWGQGINSYEQYF. Supplemented by reference TRBV5-6 and TRBJ2-7, the full variable domain reads DAGVTQSPTHLIKTRGQQVTLRCSPKSGHDTVSWYQQALGQGPQFIFQYYEEEERQRGNFPDRFSGHQFPNYSSELNVNALLLGDSALYLCASSLWGQGINSYEQYFGPGTRLTVT.

The chain joins TRBV7-2 to TRBJ2-7, with TRBD2 matching 9 bases. Germline V gene lookup returns CDR1 SGHTA and CDR2 FQGNSA. Germline trimming cut 2 bases from V and 4 bases from J; bases unmatched to any gene: 18. The CDR3 runs to 19 residues. The CDR3 DNA reads TGTGCCAGCAGCTTACGGCGGGGGGGCCTGCGACTAGTAGGGTACGAGCAGTACTTC. This encodes CASSLRRGGLRLVGYEQYF.

The rearrangement links TRBV27 to TRBJ2-6; TRBD1 matches at 7 bases. CDR3 length: 16 amino acids. The J segment lost 2 bases and the V segment lost 2 bases, leaving 3 bases of the junction unmatched. The germline V gene has CDR1 MNHEY and CDR2 SMNVEV (reference sequence). The DNA of the CDR3 is TGTGCCAGCAGTTTACTCACAGGGGCTGGGGCCAACGTCCTGACTTTC. Translating it yields CASSLLTGAGANVLTF.

The chain has TRBV10-3 and TRBJ2-2, with 13 bases that match TRBD2. V was clipped by 5 bases and J by 6 bases; unmatched bases: 6. From germline, CDR1 is ENHRY and CDR2 SYGVKD. The CDR3 has 16 residues. The CDR3 sequence: CAISYGTSGGAGELFF. CDR3 bases: TGTGCCATCAGTTACGGAACTAGCGGGGGGGCCGGGGAGCTGTTTTTT.

This rearrangement joins TRBV2 to TRBJ2-7, with unresolved D. The germline gives CDR1 SNHLY, CDR2 FYNNEI. The CDR3 runs to 11 residues. Deletions cut 7 bases from V and 2 bases from J, with 6 bases between. The CDR3 nucleotides are TGTGCCAGCACTGATACCTACGAGCAGTACTTC. Residues: CASTDTYEQYF.

The chain employs TRBV6-5 and TRBJ2-7; a weak D match, TRBD2 (5 bases). CDR1 and CDR2 from the germline V gene are MNHEY and SVGAGI. The CDR3 covers 10 residues. Trimming took 11 bases from V and 4 from J, leaving 9 bases between them. The CDR3 nucleotides are TGTGCCGCCCCGGGGTACGAGCAGTACTTC. As protein: CAAPGYEQYF.